Here is one TCR beta chain with its context. The data derive from a study of blood T cell repertoires in COVID-19. Study context: PBMCs, B-cell-depleted T cells, or T cells were the source of the cDNA or gDNA that made up the material.

Germline V gene lookup returns CDR1 SGHTA and CDR2 FQGNSA. With 1 base removed from V and 0 bases from J, the gap between germline ends came to 13 bases. CDR3 length: 16 residues. Profiled with immunoSEQ multiplex PCR; TCRdb holds only in-frame clones, not every one. The table lists around 310,000 clones, roughly 90% of them singletons. This receptor was taken from a woman aged 50 to 65 with active or convalescent COVID-19. The sample consisted of peripheral blood. The chain carries TRBV7-2 and TRBJ2-7; TRBD2 might be the D (5 bases). CDR3 in DNA: TGTGCCAGCAGCTTAGAGGTCTGGCGGGCCTCCTACGAGCAGTACTTC. This translates into CASSLEVWRASYEQYF.